The 9 T cell receptor beta chains in this list originate from one sample, sequenced in a study of CD8 T cells in Susac syndrome. RNA totalling about 0.45 to 1 ug underwent reverse transcription with random hexamers. Using its own MiXCR run on the immunoSEQ multiplex PCR reads, TCRdb lists one record per CDR3 protein. This sample has 75,000 to 95,000 distinct CDR3 sequences, with roughly 92% found just once. Source material: CD8+ T cells from PBMCs. Receptors were obtained from a human donor with Susac syndrome.

This rearrangement joins TRBV7-6 to TRBJ2-5, with 7 bases that match TRBD1. V lost 6 bases to trimming and J lost 5 bases; unmatched junction nucleotides: 12. Germline V CDR1 and CDR2: SGHVS, FNYEAQ. The CDR3 is 15 residues long. The DNA of the CDR3 is TGTGCCAGCAGTCCACGGACAGGCGGCTTGGAGACCCAGTACTTC. Translated, it gives CASSPRTGGLETQYF.

V is TRBV2 and J is TRBJ2-7, with TRBD2 as a possible D gene (6 bases). In germline, CDR1 is SNHLY, CDR2 FYNNEI. The CDR3 is 12 amino acids. V dropped 8 bases and J dropped 6 bases, with 14 bases sitting between them. For the CDR3, the DNA is TGTGCCAGCCGCAGGGACTTAGGCGAGCAGTACTTC. This sequence encodes CASRRDLGEQYF.

The V and J genes are TRBV30 and TRBJ2-1, with D perhaps matching TRBD2 (6 bases). Trimming left V 2 bases short and J 5 bases short, with 13 bases between. Germline CDR1 reads GTSNPN; CDR2 reads SVGIG (reference sequence). This CDR3 is 14 amino acids long. The CDR3 here is CAWSQRGTHNEQFF. The CDR3, as DNA: TGTGCCTGGAGTCAACGGGGGACCCACAATGAGCAGTTCTTC. The variable domain in full, completed from reference TRBV30 and TRBJ2-1, reads SQTIHQWPATLVQPVGSPLSLECTVEGTSNPNLYWYRQAAGRGLQLLFYSVGIGQISSEVPQNLSASRPQDRQFILSSKKLLLSDSGFYLCAWSQRGTHNEQFFGPGTRLTVL.

This rearrangement joins TRBV7-2 to TRBJ1-1; 7 nucleotides align to TRBD1. The CDR3 sequence is 14 residues long. Per the germline V gene, CDR1 is SGHTA and CDR2 is FQGNSA. The V segment lost 1 base and the J segment 4 bases; nucleotides outside the gene matches: 3. DNA for the CDR3: TGTGCCAGCAGCTTAGAGCAGGGGGTCACTGAAGCTTTCTTT. Residues: CASSLEQGVTEAFF. The variable domain in full, with the rest retrieved from reference TRBV7-2 and TRBJ1-1, is GAGVSQSPSNKVTEKGKDVELRCDPISGHTALYWYRQSLGQGLEFLIYFQGNSAPDKSGLPSDRFSAERTGGSVSTLTIQRTQQEDSAVYLCASSLEQGVTEAFFGQGTRLTVV.

The chain recombines TRBV18 with TRBJ1-6; 9 bases map to TRBD1. The CDR3 length is 15 residues. The V gene end was trimmed by 4 bases and the J gene end by 9 bases; junction bases not matched to a gene: 7. CDR1 and CDR2 (germline): KGHSH, LQKENI. The CDR3 loop reads CASSLGTGTGSPLHF. Written as DNA, the CDR3 is TGTGCCAGCTCACTAGGGACAGGGACAGGTTCACCCCTCCACTTT.

This clonotype showed up just once. CDR3 sequence reads: CASSPMGLAGAGDTQYF. The DNA for the CDR3 is TGTGCCAGCAGCCCTATGGGACTAGCGGGAGCGGGAGATACGCAGTATTTT. The chain is built from TRBV28 and TRBJ2-3; 14 bases are a match to TRBD2. The V gene end was trimmed by 6 bases and the J gene end by 5 bases; junction bases not matched to a gene: 10. Germline V CDR1 and CDR2: MDHEN, SYDVKM. The CDR3 extends over 17 amino acids. Together with reference TRBV28 and TRBJ2-3, the CDR3 gives the full variable domain: DVKVTQSSRYLVKRTGEKVFLECVQDMDHENMFWYRQDPGLGLRLIYFSYDVKMKEKGDIPEGYSVSREKKERFSLILESASTNQTSMYLCASSPMGLAGAGDTQYFGPGTRLTVL.

J is TRBJ2-1 and V is TRBV3-1; perhaps TRBD2 as D (5 bases). The CDR3 is made up of 12 amino acids. Trimming removed 0 bases at V and 15 bases at J, with 12 bases between. Per the germline V gene, CDR1 is LGHDT and CDR2 is YNNKEL (reference sequence). The CDR3 DNA is TGTGCCAGCAGCCAAGATGGGTTAGGAGGGTTCTTC. Encoded protein: CASSQDGLGGFF.

The J gene is TRBJ1-4, the V gene TRBV5-6; 8 positions match TRBD1. Trimming took 4 bases from V and 4 from J; bases not matched to a gene: 9. The CDR3 length is 16 residues. From germline, CDR1 is SGHDT and CDR2 YYEEEE. CDR3 nucleotides: TGTGCCAGCAGCATGAGACCGGGACAGGTTAATGAAAAACTGTTTTTT. It yields the protein CASSMRPGQVNEKLFF.

The chain recombines TRBV4-1 with TRBJ1-2; no clear D. Germline loops: CDR1 MGHRA, CDR2 YSYEKL. V lost 1 base, J lost 6 bases, and 3 bases lay in between. CDR3 length: 11 residues. CDR3 protein: CASSQGDGYTF. For the CDR3, the DNA is TGCGCCAGCAGCCAAGGGGATGGCTACACCTTC.